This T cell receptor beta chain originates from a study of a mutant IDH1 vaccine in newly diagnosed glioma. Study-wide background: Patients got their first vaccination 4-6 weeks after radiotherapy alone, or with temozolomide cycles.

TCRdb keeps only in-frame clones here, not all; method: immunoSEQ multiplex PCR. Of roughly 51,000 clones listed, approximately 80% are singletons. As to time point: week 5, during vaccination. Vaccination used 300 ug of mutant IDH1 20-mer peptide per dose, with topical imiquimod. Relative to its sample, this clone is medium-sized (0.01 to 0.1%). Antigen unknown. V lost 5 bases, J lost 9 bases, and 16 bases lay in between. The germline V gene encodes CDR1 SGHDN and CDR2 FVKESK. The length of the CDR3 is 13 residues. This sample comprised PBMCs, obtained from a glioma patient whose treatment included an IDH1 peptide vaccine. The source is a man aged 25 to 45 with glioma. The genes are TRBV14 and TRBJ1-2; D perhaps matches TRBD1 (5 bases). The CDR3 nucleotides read TGTGCCAGCAGCTTGGGACGGGCCCACAGCTACACCTTC. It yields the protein CASSLGRAHSYTF.